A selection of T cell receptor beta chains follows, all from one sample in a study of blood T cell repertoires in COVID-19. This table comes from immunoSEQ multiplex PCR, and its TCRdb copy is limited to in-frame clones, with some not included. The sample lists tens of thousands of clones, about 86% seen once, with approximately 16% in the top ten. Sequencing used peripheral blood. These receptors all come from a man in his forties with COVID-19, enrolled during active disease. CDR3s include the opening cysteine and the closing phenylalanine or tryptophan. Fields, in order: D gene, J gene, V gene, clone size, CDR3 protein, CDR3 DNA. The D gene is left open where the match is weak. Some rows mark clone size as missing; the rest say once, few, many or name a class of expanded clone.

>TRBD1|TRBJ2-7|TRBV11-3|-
CASSGSGQGMDEQYF
TGTGCCAGCAGCGGGTCGGGACAGGGAATGGACGAGCAGTACTTC
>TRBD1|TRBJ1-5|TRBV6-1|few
CASSEAGTGNQPQHF
TGTGCCAGCAGCGAAGCCGGGACAGGGAATCAGCCCCAGCATTTT
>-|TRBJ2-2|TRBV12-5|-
CASALEQTGELFF
TGTGCTAGTGCCTTGGAACAGACCGGGGAGCTGTTTTTT
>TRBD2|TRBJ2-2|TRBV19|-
CASSMWALAGGTGELFF
TGTGCCAGTAGTATGTGGGCTCTAGCGGGGGGGACCGGGGAGCTGTTTTTT
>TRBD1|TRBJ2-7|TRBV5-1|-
CASTQGQGYEQYF
TGCGCCAGCACCCAGGGACAGGGCTACGAGCAGTACTTC
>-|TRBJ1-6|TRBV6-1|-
CASSDRARQINSPLHF
TGTGCCAGCAGTGATCGGGCCAGACAGATTAATTCACCCCTCCACTTT
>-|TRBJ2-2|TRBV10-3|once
CAISDGSQRATGELFF
TGTGCCATCAGTGACGGGTCCCAGCGGGCCACCGGGGAGCTGTTTTTT
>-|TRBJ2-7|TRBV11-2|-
CASSFYRGGYEQYF
TGTGCCAGCAGCTTCTACAGGGGAGGTTACGAGCAGTACTTC
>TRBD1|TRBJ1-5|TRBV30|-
CAWSGQGDQPQHF
TGTGCCTGGAGTGGACAGGGCGATCAGCCCCAGCATTTT
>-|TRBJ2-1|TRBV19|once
CASSIAQNNEQFF
TGTGCCAGTAGTATCGCACAGAACAATGAGCAGTTCTTC
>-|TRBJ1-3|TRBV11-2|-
CASRTGGNTIYF
TGTGCCAGCCGCACCGGTGGAAACACCATATATTTT
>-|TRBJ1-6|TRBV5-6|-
CASSLGGPGSSGNSPLHF
TGTGCCAGCAGCTTGGGGGGGCCTGGGAGTAGTGGTAATTCACCCCTCCACTTT
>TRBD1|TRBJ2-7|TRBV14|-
CASSPVDRASYEQYF
TGTGCCAGCAGCCCTGTTGACAGGGCCTCCTACGAGCAGTACTTC
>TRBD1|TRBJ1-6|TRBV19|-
CASRAGQTLSPLHF
TGTGCCAGTAGGGCGGGACAGACCCTTTCACCCCTCCACTTT
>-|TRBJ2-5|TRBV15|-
CATSRDNRETQYF
TGTGCCACCAGCAGAGATAATCGGGAGACCCAGTACTTC
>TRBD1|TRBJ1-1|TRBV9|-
CASSAYRGTNTEAFF
TGTGCCAGCAGCGCATACAGGGGAACGAACACTGAAGCTTTCTTT
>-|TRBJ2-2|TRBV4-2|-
CASSQDEGGELFF
TGTGCCAGCAGCCAAGATGAGGGCGGGGAGCTGTTTTTT
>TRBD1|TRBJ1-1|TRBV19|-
CASRTGLNTEAFF
TGTGCCAGCAGGACAGGGCTTAACACTGAAGCTTTCTTT
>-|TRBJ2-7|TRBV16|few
CASSHITDENYEQYF
TGTGCCAGCAGCCACATCACAGACGAGAACTACGAGCAGTACTTC
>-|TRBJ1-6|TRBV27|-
CASSLSQGRLDNSPLHF
TGTGCCAGCAGTTTATCACAGGGCCGGCTGGATAATTCACCCCTCCACTTT
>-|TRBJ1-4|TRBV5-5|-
CASSLGGQTNEKLFF
TGTGCCAGCAGCTTGGGAGGGCAGACTAATGAAAAACTGTTTTTT
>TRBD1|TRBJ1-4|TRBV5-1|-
CASSLGQGITNEKLFF
TGCGCCAGCAGCTTGGGACAGGGGATTACTAATGAAAAACTGTTTTTT
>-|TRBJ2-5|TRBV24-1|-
CATSDTGYETQYF
TGTGCCACCAGTGATACTGGTTATGAGACCCAGTACTTC
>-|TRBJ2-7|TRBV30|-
CAWLPHRALSYEQYF
TGTGCCTGGCTCCCACACAGGGCGCTGTCCTACGAGCAGTACTTC
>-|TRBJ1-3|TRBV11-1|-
CASSFGNSGNTIYF
TGTGCCAGCAGCTTTGGCAACTCTGGAAACACCATATATTTT
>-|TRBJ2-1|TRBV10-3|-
CAISQQDNEQFF
TGTGCCATCAGTCAACAGGACAATGAGCAGTTCTTC
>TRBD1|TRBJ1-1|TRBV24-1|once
CATSHPHRGGTEAFF
TGTGCCACCAGTCATCCACACAGGGGTGGTACTGAAGCTTTCTTT
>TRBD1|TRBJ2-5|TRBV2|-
CASSATRDRGETQYF
TGTGCCAGCAGTGCTACCCGGGACAGGGGGGAGACCCAGTACTTC
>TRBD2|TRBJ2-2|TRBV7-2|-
CASSSLAGGRLNTGELFF
TGTGCCAGCAGCTCACTAGCGGGGGGCCGCCTGAACACCGGGGAGCTGTTTTTT
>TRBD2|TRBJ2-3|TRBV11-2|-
CASSRTGTRITDTQYF
TGTGCCAGCAGCCGGACCGGGACTAGAATCACAGATACGCAGTATTTT
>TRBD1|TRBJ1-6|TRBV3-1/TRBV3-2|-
CASSHSGQENSPLHF
TGTGCCAGCAGCCATTCGGGACAGGAAAATTCACCCCTCCACTTT
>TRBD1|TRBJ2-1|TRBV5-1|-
CASSLAFQGVNEQFF
TGCGCCAGCAGCTTGGCTTTCCAGGGGGTAAATGAGCAGTTCTTC
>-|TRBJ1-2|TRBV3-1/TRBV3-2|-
CASSTSDTYGYTF
TGTGCCAGCAGCACATCGGACACCTATGGCTACACCTTC
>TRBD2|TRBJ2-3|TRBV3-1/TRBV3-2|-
CASSLLRLAGPGDTQYF
TGTGCCAGCAGCCTCCTTCGTTTAGCGGGGCCTGGGGATACGCAGTATTTT
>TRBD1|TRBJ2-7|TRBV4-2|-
CASSQSPRQGIYEQYF
TGTGCCAGCAGCCAATCCCCCCGACAGGGGATCTACGAGCAGTACTTC
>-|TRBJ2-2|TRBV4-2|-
CASSQDHQRTGELFF
TGTGCCAGCAGCCAAGATCACCAGCGTACGGGGGAGCTGTTTTTT
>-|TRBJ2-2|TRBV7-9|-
CASSSVVDGELFF
TGTGCCAGCAGCTCGGTGGTCGACGGGGAGCTGTTTTTT
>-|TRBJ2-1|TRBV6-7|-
CASRPGGRLISYNEQFF
TGTGCCAGCAGGCCGGGGGGCCGCTTAATCTCCTACAATGAGCAGTTCTTC
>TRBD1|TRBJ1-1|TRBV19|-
CASSTQGLNTEAFF
TGTGCCAGTAGTACACAGGGGCTGAACACTGAAGCTTTCTTT
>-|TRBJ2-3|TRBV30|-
CAWSGAGGTDTQYF
TGTGCCTGGAGTGGTGCAGGGGGCACAGATACGCAGTATTTT
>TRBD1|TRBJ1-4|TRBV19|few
CASGTGVGKLFF
TGTGCCAGCGGGACAGGGGTAGGAAAACTGTTTTTT
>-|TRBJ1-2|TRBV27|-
CASSLSAGNYGYTF
TGTGCCAGCAGTTTATCTGCAGGGAACTATGGCTACACCTTC
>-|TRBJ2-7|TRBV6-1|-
CASSERGLNYEQYF
TGTGCCAGCAGTGAAAGGGGGTTAAACTACGAGCAGTACTTC
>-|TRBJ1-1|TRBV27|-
CASSLGQMNTEAFF
TGTGCCAGCAGTTTAGGACAGATGAACACTGAAGCTTTCTTT
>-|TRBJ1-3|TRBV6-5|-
CASRHSSGNTIYF
TGTGCCAGCAGGCACTCCTCTGGAAACACCATATATTTT
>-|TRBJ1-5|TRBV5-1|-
CASSFGESGNQPQHF
TGCGCCAGCAGCTTCGGGGAGTCGGGCAATCAGCCCCAGCATTTT
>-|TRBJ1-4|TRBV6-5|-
CASSPWARGNEKLFF
TGTGCCAGCAGCCCGTGGGCCAGGGGTAATGAAAAACTGTTTTTT
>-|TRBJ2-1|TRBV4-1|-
CASSQGEGRGRYNEQFF
TGCGCCAGCAGCCAAGGGGAGGGGCGGGGGCGATACAATGAGCAGTTCTTC
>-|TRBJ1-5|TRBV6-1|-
CASSGSEGPGNQPQHF
TGTGCCAGCAGTGGGTCGGAGGGTCCGGGCAATCAGCCCCAGCATTTT
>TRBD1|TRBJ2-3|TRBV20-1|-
CSASTRDRRFPDTQYF
TGCAGTGCTAGTACCCGGGACAGACGGTTCCCAGATACGCAGTATTTT
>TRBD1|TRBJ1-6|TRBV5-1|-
CASSPQTGGNSPLHF
TGCGCCAGCAGCCCTCAGACAGGGGGGAATTCACCCCTCCACTTT
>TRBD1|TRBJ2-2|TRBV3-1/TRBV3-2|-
CASSPQQGDRGHGELFF
TGTGCCAGCAGCCCACAGCAGGGGGACAGGGGGCACGGGGAGCTGTTTTTT
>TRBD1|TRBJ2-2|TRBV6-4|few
CASSTGTGNTGELFF
TGTGCCAGCAGTACCGGGACAGGGAACACCGGGGAGCTGTTTTTT
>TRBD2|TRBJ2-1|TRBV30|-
CAWRSGGVRNEQFF
TGTGCCTGGAGAAGCGGGGGGGTTCGAAATGAGCAGTTCTTC
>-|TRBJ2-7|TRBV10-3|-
CAIGGGAGEQYF
TGTGCCATCGGAGGCGGGGCGGGGGAGCAGTACTTC
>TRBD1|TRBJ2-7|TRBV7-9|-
CASSQGQVNSYEQYF
TGTGCCAGCAGCCAAGGACAGGTGAATTCCTACGAGCAGTACTTC
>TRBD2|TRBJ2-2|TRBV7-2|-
CASSFLGGYTGELFF
TGTGCCAGCAGCTTCTTGGGAGGGTACACCGGGGAGCTGTTTTTT